The clone carrying this T cell receptor (beta chain) was counted many times. The target antigen is unknown. This sample stems from a study of T-cell memory formation after mild COVID-19. General study findings and limits: Cross-reactive memory apparently joined, as some responding clones appeared in pre-infection memory. Most CD4+ clones that shrank were in CM and EM, while CD8+ ones turned up in EMRA. Second-wave clones peaking on day 37 lacked confirmed SARS-CoV-2 specificity. Clones contracting across day 15 to 85 had a balanced CD4/CD8 profile; later expanding clones leaned CD4+.

TCRdb reprocessed the 5' RACE reads via MiXCR and lists one record per CDR3 protein. Altogether about 470,000 distinct CDR3 sequences are present, about 20% being singletons, with the ten largest covering about 12%. The CDR3 is 16 residues long. Germline V lookup: CDR1 SGHTA, CDR2 FQGNSA. Trimming shortened V by 4 bases and J by 4 bases, and 20 bases separated the two germline ends. This receptor was obtained from an adult woman who had mild COVID-19 (a few samples of this study predate the infection). Cell type and time point are not known. The rearrangement uses TRBV7-2 and TRBJ2-7; the D call may be TRBD1 or TRBD2 (5 bases each). Material: PBMCs or a T cell subset sorted from them (not recorded which). DNA of the CDR3: TGTGCCAGCAGCTCCCCCCGCCTAGGCTGGGGGTACGAGCAGTACTTC. Translated, it gives CASSSPRLGWGYEQYF.